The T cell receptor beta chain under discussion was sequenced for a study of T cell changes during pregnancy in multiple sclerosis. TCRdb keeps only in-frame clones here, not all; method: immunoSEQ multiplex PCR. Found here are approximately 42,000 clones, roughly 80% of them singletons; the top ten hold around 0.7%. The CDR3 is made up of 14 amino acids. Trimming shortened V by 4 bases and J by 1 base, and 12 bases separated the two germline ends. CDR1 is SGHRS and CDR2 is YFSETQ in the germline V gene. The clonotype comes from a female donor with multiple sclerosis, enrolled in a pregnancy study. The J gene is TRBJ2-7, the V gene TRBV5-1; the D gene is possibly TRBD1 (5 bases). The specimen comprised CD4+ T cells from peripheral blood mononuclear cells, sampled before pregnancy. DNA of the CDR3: TGCGCCAGCAGCCTGTCGACAGATTCCTACGAGCAGTACTTC. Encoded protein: CASSLSTDSYEQYF.